Shown below are 30 T cell receptor beta chains from a single sample sequenced in a study of shared clonotypes between healthy human individuals. Sequencing used immunoSEQ multiplex PCR; TCRdb keeps in-frame clones, though not all of them. The sample lists about 530,000 clones, about three quarters occurring once. The sequenced sample was PBMCs. Receptor source: a middle-aged woman in good health. Some clones in this sample may be carry-over from other donors' samples.

V usage is TRBV28 and J usage is TRBJ1-2; 9 bases are a match to TRBD1. Germline assignment: CDR1 MDHEN and CDR2 SYDVKM. The V gene end was trimmed by 7 bases and the J gene end by 4 bases; junction bases not matched to a gene: 7. There are 14 residues in the CDR3. The CDR3 protein is CASNTGGSGYGYTF. DNA of the CDR3: TGTGCCAGCAATACAGGGGGCTCGGGCTATGGCTACACCTTC.

The V gene is TRBV18, the J gene TRBJ2-1; TRBD2 matches at 12 bases. Germline CDR1 KGHSH, CDR2 LQKENI. This CDR3 comprises 15 residues. The V segment lost 3 bases and the J segment 9 bases; nucleotides outside the gene matches: 6. The CDR3 coding sequence is TGTGCCAGCTCACCCGGACTAGCGGGATTGGGTGAGCAGTTCTTC. This translates into CASSPGLAGLGEQFF.

The chain joins TRBV2 to TRBJ2-2, with 9 bases fitting TRBD1. The CDR3 totals 14 residues. Germline lookup yields CDR1 SNHLY and CDR2 FYNNEI. V shed 8 bases, J shed 6 bases, and the junction held 7 bases outside the gene matches. CDR3 nucleotides: TGTGCCAGCGGGGGACAGGGTGTCTCCGGGGAGCTGTTTTTT. It specifies CASGGQGVSGELFF.

At least ten counts were recorded for this clone. The rearrangement uses TRBV25-1 and TRBJ2-5, with 10 bases fitting TRBD1. The CDR3 is 15 amino acids. The germline V gene encodes CDR1 MGHDK and CDR2 SYGVNS. J gave up 5 bases and V 5 bases, and 8 bases lay outside the gene matches. CDR3 in amino acids: CASSTQTGGGETQYF. The CDR3 coding sequence is TGTGCCAGCAGTACCCAGACAGGGGGCGGGGAGACCCAGTACTTC. The full variable domain, rest sourced from reference TRBV25-1 and TRBJ2-5, is EADIYQTPRYLVIGTGKKITLECSQTMGHDKMYWYQQDPGMELHLIHYSYGVNSTEKGDLSSESTVSRIRTEHFPLTLESARPSHTSQYLCASSTQTGGGETQYFGPGTRLLVL.

The chain employs TRBV15 and TRBJ2-2; 11 positions match TRBD2. V shed 1 base, J shed 4 bases, and the junction held 2 bases outside the gene matches. Germline-derived CDR1 and CDR2 are LNHNV and YYDKDF (reference sequence). The CDR3 totals 16 residues. CDR3: CATSRGTSGLTGELFF. CDR3 DNA sequence: TGTGCCACCAGCAGAGGGACTAGCGGGCTCACCGGGGAGCTGTTTTTT.

This clone showed up just once. The V and J genes are TRBV7-3 and TRBJ2-1; possible D gene TRBD2, 5 bases. CDR1 SGHTA and CDR2 FQGTGA come from the germline V gene. The V gene lost 2 bases and the J gene lost 2 bases, with 7 bases spanning the gap. The CDR3 length is 14 residues. Written as DNA, the CDR3 is TGTGCCAGCAGCTTAGGAGCGGCCTACAATGAGCAGTTCTTC. It is translated as CASSLGAAYNEQFF.

The J gene is TRBJ2-1, the V gene TRBV7-9, with a weak D call TRBD1 (6 bases). The length of the CDR3 is 18 residues. Between the trimmed V and J ends, which lost 3 bases and 5 bases, there was a span of 23 bases. Germline V gene lookup returns CDR1 SEHNR and CDR2 FQNEAQ (reference sequence). CDR3 loop: CASSLDARRQGTNNEQFF. CDR3 sequence (DNA): TGTGCCAGCAGCTTGGATGCACGGAGGCAGGGGACCAACAATGAGCAGTTCTTC.

The chain couples TRBV5-1 to TRBJ2-7; 10 bases match TRBD1. Trimming took 0 bases from V and 6 from J; bases not matched to a gene: 6. Germline CDR1 SGHRS, CDR2 YFSETQ. The length of the CDR3 is 15 residues. The CDR3 region is CASSLDDRGRGEQYF. The DNA for the CDR3 is TGCGCCAGCAGCTTGGACGACAGGGGGCGAGGCGAGCAGTACTTC.

The chain links TRBV11-2 to TRBJ2-2; D is perhaps TRBD2 (6 bases). Germline assignment: CDR1 SGHAT and CDR2 FQNNGV. The V end was cut by 5 bases, the J end by 0 bases, with 16 bases between. This CDR3 has 17 amino acids. The CDR3 bases are TGTGCCAGCAGCGTGACCCCGGGACTGTCGAACACCGGGGAGCTGTTTTTT. This translates into CASSVTPGLSNTGELFF.

The chain is built from TRBV4-1 and TRBJ2-7; 12 nucleotides agree with TRBD2. The V segment lost 3 bases and the J segment 4 bases; nucleotides outside the gene matches: 4. The CDR3 extends over 15 amino acids. Per germline, CDR1 MGHRA and CDR2 YSYEKL. In DNA, the CDR3 is TGCGCCAGCAGCCAGCCCACTAGCGGGAGGTACGAGCAGTACTTC. Translating gives CASSQPTSGRYEQYF.

This clone was observed a few times. The J gene is TRBJ2-1, the V gene TRBV7-8, with 9 bases identical to TRBD2. V trimming: 2 bases; J trimming: 6 bases; junction bases outside the gene matches: 11. CDR1 is SGHVS, CDR2 FQNEAQ, per germline. The CDR3 is made up of 17 amino acids. The CDR3 DNA follows: TGTGCCAGCAGCTTATTTGTCGCGGGAGGGCTTGGCAATGAGCAGTTCTTC. This translates into CASSLFVAGGLGNEQFF. The whole variable domain, filled in from reference TRBV7-8 and TRBJ2-1, reads GAGVSQSPRYKVAKRGQDVALRCDPISGHVSLFWYQQALGQGPEFLTYFQNEAQLDKSGLPSDRFFAERPEGSVSTLKIQRTQQEDSAVYLCASSLFVAGGLGNEQFFGPGTRLTVL.

The chain links TRBV28 to TRBJ1-1; D is possibly TRBD1 (6 bases). This CDR3 comprises 16 residues. Germline assignment: CDR1 MDHEN and CDR2 SYDVKM. Trimming took off 6 bases at V and 4 bases at J, with 21 bases between the two ends. The DNA of the CDR3 is TGTGCCAGCAGAGTAGCTTCGGGGGCTGGAGTCACTGAAGCTTTCTTT. Protein product: CASRVASGAGVTEAFF.

Comments on this clone: Additional DNA sequences in this sample encode the identical CDR3. The chain combines TRBV9 with TRBJ2-7; D is perhaps TRBD2 (5 bases). CDR3 length equals 14 residues. Germline CDR1 and CDR2: SGDLS and YYNGEE. Trimming removed 0 bases from V and 2 bases from J, with 9 bases in between. The CDR3 DNA sequence: TGTGCCAGCAGCGTAGGTCGAGGGCCCTACGAGCAGTACTTC. Its protein is CASSVGRGPYEQYF.

This clone showed up just once. The rearrangement links TRBV7-2 to TRBJ2-1, with 9 bases aligning to TRBD1. Germline CDR1 SGHTA, CDR2 FQGNSA. The CDR3 consists of 16 residues. J gave up 6 bases and V 0 bases, and 6 bases lay outside the gene matches. The CDR3 is CASSLASRTGANEQFF. The CDR3 DNA follows: TGTGCCAGCAGCTTAGCGTCCAGGACAGGGGCCAATGAGCAGTTCTTC.

The V call is TRBV7-2, the J call TRBJ1-5; 7 bases are a match to TRBD1. V was pared by 5 bases and J by 3 bases, with 7 bases of the junction left unmatched. The CDR3 covers 15 residues. Germline-derived CDR1 and CDR2 are SGHTA and FQGNSA. CDR3 sequence reads: CASSPTGVNNQPQHF. Here the CDR3 DNA reads TGTGCCAGCAGCCCTACAGGGGTCAACAATCAGCCCCAGCATTTT.

The rearrangement links TRBV28 to TRBJ2-7, with unresolved D. Germline CDR1 MDHEN, CDR2 SYDVKM. The V end lost 5 bases, the J end lost 2 bases, and 10 bases lay between the germline ends. CDR3 length: 13 amino acids. The chain's CDR3 is CASSELRPYEQYF. As DNA, the CDR3 is TGTGCCAGCAGTGAATTAAGACCCTACGAGCAGTACTTC.

The CDR3 sequence is CASTFAGEVQETQYF. Here the CDR3 DNA reads TGTGCCAGCACCTTTGCCGGGGAAGTCCAAGAGACCCAGTACTTC. This sequence joins TRBV28 and TRBJ2-5; weak D call: TRBD2 (5 bases). V was cut by 7 bases and J by 1 base, with 16 bases left in between. The CDR3 is 15 amino acids. Germline CDR1 reads MDHEN; CDR2 reads SYDVKM.

This rearrangement joins TRBV7-2 to TRBJ1-2; unclear D gene. CDR1 is SGHTA, CDR2 FQGNSA, per germline. V was clipped by 5 bases and J by 0 bases, with 16 bases between them. This CDR3 is built from 16 residues. CDR3 amino acids: CASSRAGLQANYGYTF. The CDR3 DNA is TGTGCCAGCAGCCGGGCGGGGTTGCAAGCTAACTATGGCTACACCTTC. The full variable domain, its missing parts supplied by reference TRBV7-2 and TRBJ1-2, is GAGVSQSPSNKVTEKGKDVELRCDPISGHTALYWYRQSLGQGLEFLIYFQGNSAPDKSGLPSDRFSAERTGGSVSTLTIQRTQQEDSAVYLCASSRAGLQANYGYTFGSGTRLTVV.

The genes are TRBV18 and TRBJ2-7, with TRBD2 matching 15 bases. CDR3 length: 18 amino acids. Germline V gene lookup returns CDR1 KGHSH and CDR2 LQKENI. V shed 0 bases, J shed 2 bases, and the junction held 5 bases outside the gene matches. The CDR3, as DNA: TGTGCCAGCTCACCACCTCACAGGACTAGCGGGAGGGCCTACGAGCAGTACTTC. As protein: CASSPPHRTSGRAYEQYF.

J is TRBJ1-5 and V is TRBV6-1, with 9 bases matching TRBD1. Germline V gene lookup returns CDR1 MNHNS and CDR2 SASEGT. The trim removed 6 bases at V and 6 bases at J, leaving 9 bases unmatched. CDR3 length: 15 amino acids. CDR3 sequence reads: CASRETGTGFQPQHF. CDR3 in DNA: TGTGCCAGCAGGGAAACCGGGACAGGGTTTCAGCCCCAGCATTTT.

V usage is TRBV10-3 and J usage is TRBJ2-7; 8 positions agree with TRBD1. This CDR3 has 13 residues. Losses at the gene ends were 5 bases for V and 3 bases for J; bases not matched to a gene: 3. The germline CDR1 and CDR2 sequences are ENHRY and SYGVKD. CDR3 in amino acids: CAISSTGDYEQYF. The CDR3 bases are TGTGCCATCAGTTCGACAGGGGACTACGAGCAGTACTTC.

This chain uses TRBV29-1 with TRBJ2-2, with D perhaps being TRBD1 or TRBD2 (5 bases each). Trimming removed 2 bases from V and 3 bases from J, with 19 bases in between. Germline loops: CDR1 SQVTM, CDR2 ANQGSEA. This CDR3 contains 17 residues. The chain's CDR3 is CSVEWGTAGGDTGELFF. CDR3 DNA sequence: TGCAGCGTTGAATGGGGGACGGCCGGAGGTGACACCGGGGAGCTGTTTTTT.

V usage is TRBV9 and J usage is TRBJ2-1; D uncertain. V gave up 0 bases and J gave up 2 bases, with 6 bases separating them. CDR1 SGDLS and CDR2 YYNGEE come from the germline V gene. The CDR3 contains 14 residues. The CDR3 nucleotides read TGTGCCAGCAGCGTAGGGGGTCCCTACAATGAGCAGTTCTTC. Protein: CASSVGGPYNEQFF.

The chain carries TRBV27 and TRBJ2-7, with TRBD2 identical over 9 bases. This CDR3 region has 15 residues. With 4 bases clipped from V and 4 bases from J, the junction kept 8 bases outside the gene matches. Germline CDR1 is MNHEY and CDR2 is SMNVEV (reference sequence). As DNA, the CDR3 is TGTGCCAGCAGTTCCGGGACTAGCCAATGGTACGAGCAGTACTTC. Amino acids: CASSSGTSQWYEQYF.

This chain uses TRBV30 with TRBJ2-7; 9 bases line up with TRBD2. Trimming cost V 8 bases and J 3 bases; bases outside gene matches: 5. Germline V lookup: CDR1 GTSNPN, CDR2 SVGIG (reference sequence). This CDR3 is 12 amino acids long. The CDR3 region is CAAGGPVYEQYF. The CDR3 coding sequence is TGTGCCGCGGGAGGGCCGGTCTACGAGCAGTACTTC.

The V call is TRBV6-5, the J call TRBJ2-1; perhaps TRBD2 as D (5 bases). The CDR3 totals 15 residues. Germline V gene lookup returns CDR1 MNHEY and CDR2 SVGAGI. Trimming left V 7 bases short and J 5 bases short, with 18 bases between. Here the CDR3 DNA reads TGTGCCAGCACTCCTCATGGGAGTTTGGACAATGAGCAGTTCTTC. Its translation: CASTPHGSLDNEQFF.

The CDR3 bases are TGTGCCAGCAGCTTAAGGGGGGGCCAGGATTACGAGCAGTACTTC. Residues: CASSLRGGQDYEQYF. The V call is TRBV7-3, the J call TRBJ2-7; perhaps TRBD2 as D (7 bases). The CDR3 runs to 15 residues. V was cut by 1 base and J by 4 bases, with 14 bases left in between. The germline gives CDR1 SGHTA, CDR2 FQGTGA.

The rearrangement links TRBV6-1 to TRBJ1-1; a possible D gene is TRBD1 (5 bases). This CDR3 comprises 11 residues. Germline V gene lookup returns CDR1 MNHNS and CDR2 SASEGT. Trimming shortened V by 7 bases and J by 6 bases, and 9 bases separated the two germline ends. The CDR3 reads CASNDSPEAFF. The CDR3 DNA follows: TGTGCCAGCAATGACAGCCCTGAAGCTTTCTTT.

The CDR3 reads CASSVPGWGEADTQYF. The CDR3 DNA sequence: TGTGCCAGCAGTGTCCCCGGGTGGGGAGAAGCAGATACGCAGTATTTT. The chain recombines TRBV2 with TRBJ2-3; D is perhaps TRBD2 (5 bases). CDR3 length: 16 amino acids. Trimming shortened V by 4 bases and J by 4 bases, and 18 bases separated the two germline ends. From germline, CDR1 is SNHLY and CDR2 FYNNEI. The complete variable domain, with remaining parts taken from reference TRBV2 and TRBJ2-3, reads EPEVTQTPSHQVTQMGQEVILRCVPISNHLYFYWYRQILGQKVEFLVSFYNNEISEKSEIFDDQFSVERPDGSNFTLKIRSTKLEDSAMYFCASSVPGWGEADTQYFGPGTRLTVL.

V gene TRBV7-2 combines with J gene TRBJ2-7; 8 nucleotides align to TRBD2. The junction had 12 bases not matched to a gene; V was cut back by 5 bases and J by 6 bases. This CDR3 is 15 amino acids long. Germline assignment: CDR1 SGHTA and CDR2 FQGNSA. CDR3: CASSAQREWVGEQYF. CDR3 in DNA: TGTGCCAGCAGCGCACAGCGGGAGTGGGTCGGCGAGCAGTACTTC.